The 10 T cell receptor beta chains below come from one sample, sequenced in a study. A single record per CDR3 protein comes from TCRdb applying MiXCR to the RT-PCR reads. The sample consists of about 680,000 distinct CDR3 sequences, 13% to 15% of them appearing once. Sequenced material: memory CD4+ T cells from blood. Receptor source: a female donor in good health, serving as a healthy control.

The CDR3 nucleotides are TGTGCCAGCAGCTTGGTCCAGGGATATGGCTACACCTTC. Translating it yields CASSLVQGYGYTF. The chain is built from TRBV5-8 and TRBJ1-2; TRBD1 is a possible D gene (5 bases). Between the trimmed V and J ends, which lost 0 bases and 5 bases, there was a span of 8 bases. CDR1 and CDR2 from the germline V gene are SGHTS and YDEGEE. The CDR3 consists of 13 residues.

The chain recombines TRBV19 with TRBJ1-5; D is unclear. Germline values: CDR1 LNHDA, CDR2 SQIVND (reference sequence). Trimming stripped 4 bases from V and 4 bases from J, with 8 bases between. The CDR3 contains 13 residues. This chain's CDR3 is CASSNRENQPQHF. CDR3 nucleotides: TGTGCCAGTAGTAATCGGGAAAATCAGCCCCAGCATTTT.

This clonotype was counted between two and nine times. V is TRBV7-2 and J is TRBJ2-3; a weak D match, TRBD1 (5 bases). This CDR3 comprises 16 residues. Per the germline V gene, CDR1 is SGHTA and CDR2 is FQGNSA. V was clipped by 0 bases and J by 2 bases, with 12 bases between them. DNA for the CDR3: TGTGCCAGCAGCTTAGCCCGACAGCTCGACACAGATACGCAGTATTTT. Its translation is CASSLARQLDTDTQYF.

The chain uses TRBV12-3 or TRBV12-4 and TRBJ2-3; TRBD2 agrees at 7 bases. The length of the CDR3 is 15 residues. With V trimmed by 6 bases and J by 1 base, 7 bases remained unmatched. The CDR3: CASSPGLVGTDTQYF. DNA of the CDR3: TGTGCCAGCAGCCCCGGACTAGTAGGCACAGATACGCAGTATTTT.

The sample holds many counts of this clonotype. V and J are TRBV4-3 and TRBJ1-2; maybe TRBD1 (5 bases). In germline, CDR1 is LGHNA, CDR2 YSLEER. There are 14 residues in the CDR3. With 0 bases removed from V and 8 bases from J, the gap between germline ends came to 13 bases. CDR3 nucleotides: TGCGCCAGCAGCCAAGAGTACAGGCTACGGGGCTACACCTTC. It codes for CASSQEYRLRGYTF.

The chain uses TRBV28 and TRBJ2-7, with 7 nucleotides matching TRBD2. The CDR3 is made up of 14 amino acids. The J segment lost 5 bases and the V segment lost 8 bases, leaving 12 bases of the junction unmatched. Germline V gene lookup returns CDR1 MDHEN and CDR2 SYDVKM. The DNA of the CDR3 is TGTGCCAGCGCACCCGGGGGGACCACCGACGAGCAGTACTTC. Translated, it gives CASAPGGTTDEQYF.

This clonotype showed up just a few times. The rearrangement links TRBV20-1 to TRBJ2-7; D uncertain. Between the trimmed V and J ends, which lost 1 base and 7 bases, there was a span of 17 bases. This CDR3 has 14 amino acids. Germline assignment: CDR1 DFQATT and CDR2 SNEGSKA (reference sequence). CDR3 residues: CSARAVVGRSEQYF. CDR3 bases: TGCAGTGCTAGAGCCGTCGTGGGAAGGAGTGAGCAGTACTTC.

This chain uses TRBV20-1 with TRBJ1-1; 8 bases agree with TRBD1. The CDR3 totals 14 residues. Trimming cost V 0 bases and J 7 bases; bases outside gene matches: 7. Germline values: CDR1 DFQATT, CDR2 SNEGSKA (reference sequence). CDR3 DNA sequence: TGCAGTGCTAGAGATCCGACAGGGGCGGGTGAAGCTTTCTTT. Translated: CSARDPTGAGEAFF.

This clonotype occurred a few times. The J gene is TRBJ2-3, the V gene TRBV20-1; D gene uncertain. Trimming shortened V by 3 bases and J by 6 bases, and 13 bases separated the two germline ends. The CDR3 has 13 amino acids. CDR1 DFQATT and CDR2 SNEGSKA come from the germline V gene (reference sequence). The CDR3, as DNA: TGCAGTGCTAGCTCGAATACGATCGATACGCAGTATTTT. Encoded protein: CSASSNTIDTQYF.

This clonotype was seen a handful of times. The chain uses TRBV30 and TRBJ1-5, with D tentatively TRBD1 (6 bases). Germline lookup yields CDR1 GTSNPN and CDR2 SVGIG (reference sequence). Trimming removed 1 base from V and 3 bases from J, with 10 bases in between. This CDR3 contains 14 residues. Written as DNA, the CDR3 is TGTGCCTGGAGTGAGGGACAACTCAATCAGCCCCAGCATTTT. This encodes CAWSEGQLNQPQHF.